The present T cell receptor (beta chain) was sequenced within a study of T cells expressing NK-cell markers. Remarks on this clonotype: Its cognate antigen is unknown.

Study-wide results and caveats: Six or seven donors carried dominant NKG2C+ clonotypes that made up about 1.0-7.5% of their CD8+ T cells. One observes that, in a handful of donors, these clonotypes were also the leading ones within the CD3+CD56-NKG2C+ fraction.

TCRdb reprocessed the 5' RACE reads and reports one entry per CDR3 protein, with no DNA. This table holds around 140,000 distinct CDR3 sequences. Germline lookup yields CDR1 MNHEY and CDR2 SMNVEV (reference sequence). CDR3 length: 12 residues. The J gene is TRBJ2-1, the V gene TRBV27; TCRdb outputs TRBD1, but without DNA this stays unchecked. The origin of this receptor is a man between 18 and 35 years old in good health. Sequenced material: blood T cells: a sorted CD56 or NKG2C T cell subset, CD4+ or CD8+ T cells, or bulk PBMC T cells (not recorded which). The CDR3: CASSLWGTEQFF.